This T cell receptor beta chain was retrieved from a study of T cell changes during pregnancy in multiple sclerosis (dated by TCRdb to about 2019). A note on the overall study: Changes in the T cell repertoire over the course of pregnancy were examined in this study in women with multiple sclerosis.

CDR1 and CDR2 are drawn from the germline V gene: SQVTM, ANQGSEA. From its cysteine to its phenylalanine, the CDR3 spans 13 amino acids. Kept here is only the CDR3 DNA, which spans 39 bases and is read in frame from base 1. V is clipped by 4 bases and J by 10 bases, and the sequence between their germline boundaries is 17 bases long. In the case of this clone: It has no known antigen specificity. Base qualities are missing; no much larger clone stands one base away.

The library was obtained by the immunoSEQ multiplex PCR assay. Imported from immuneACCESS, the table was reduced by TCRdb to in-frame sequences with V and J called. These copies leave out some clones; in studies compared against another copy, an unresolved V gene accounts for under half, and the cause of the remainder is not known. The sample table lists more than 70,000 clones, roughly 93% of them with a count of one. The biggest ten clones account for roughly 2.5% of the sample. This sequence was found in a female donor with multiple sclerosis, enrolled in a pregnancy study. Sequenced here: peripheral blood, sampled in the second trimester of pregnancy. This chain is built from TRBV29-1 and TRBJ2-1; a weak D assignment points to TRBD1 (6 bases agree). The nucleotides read TGCAGCGTTGGAGGGGGAACCGACCGCGAGCAGTTCTTC. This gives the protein CSVGGGTDREQFF.